Below are 20 T cell receptor beta chains sequenced from a single sample in a study of shared clonotypes between healthy human individuals (dated by TCRdb to the early 2020s). Library creation used the immunoSEQ multiplex PCR assay. Here the immuneACCESS table is served through TCRdb, limited to in-frame sequences with V and J called. Missing clones are a known gap in these copies; in checked studies unresolved V genes cover under half, and the rest lacks a known reason. Within this sample are 550,000 to 800,000 clones, with 90% of them counted one time only. About 33% of the sample belongs to the ten largest clones. Sequencing was carried out using memory CD8+ T cells from PBMCs. The sample's cell subset or site label is to be understood as: CD45RO+ cells pooled with CCR7-negative TemRA cells. The receptor set was obtained from a man between 18 and 35 years old in good health. Some clones in this sample may be carry-over from other donors' samples.

The rearrangement uses TRBV28 and TRBJ2-1; D may be TRBD1 or TRBD2 (5 bases each). Trimming shortened V by 6 bases and J by 8 bases, and 20 bases separated the two germline ends. In germline, CDR1 is MDHEN, CDR2 SYDVKM. This CDR3 comprises 15 residues. The CDR3 loop reads CASSTRDAARDEQFF. The CDR3 DNA follows: TGTGCCAGCAGCACCCGGGACGCCGCGCGAGATGAGCAGTTCTTC.

The rearrangement joins TRBV7-9 to TRBJ1-1; D unresolved. Germline V gene data show CDR1 as SEHNR and CDR2 as FQNEAQ (reference sequence). The V end lost 3 bases, the J end lost 1 base, and 18 bases lay between the germline ends. The CDR3 extends over 17 amino acids. CDR3 residues: CASSFPGWEVRNTEAFF. The CDR3 DNA reads as TGTGCCAGCAGCTTCCCGGGCTGGGAGGTAAGGAACACTGAAGCTTTCTTT.

The chain carries TRBV7-3 and TRBJ2-1; 12 bases map to TRBD2. The CDR3 length is 15 residues. Germline CDR1 SGHTA, CDR2 FQGTGA. J was trimmed by 6 bases and V by 5 bases; bases with no gene match: 5. The DNA of the CDR3 is TGTGCCAGCAGCCCCTCTAGCGGGAGGGCCAATGAGCAGTTCTTC. Protein sequence: CASSPSSGRANEQFF.

Worth noting for this clone: Additional DNA sequences in this sample encode the identical CDR3. For the CDR3, the DNA is TGTGCCAGCAGTTACTCAGGGGGCACCTACGAGCAGTACTTC. Translation: CASSYSGGTYEQYF. This chain links TRBV6-5 with TRBJ2-7; 7 positions match TRBD1. CDR1 MNHEY and CDR2 SVGAGI come from the germline V gene. The trim removed 0 bases at V and 2 bases at J, leaving 1 base unmatched. CDR3 size: 14 residues.

The V gene is TRBV2, the J gene TRBJ2-7; D call uncertain. The CDR3 contains 15 residues. V gave up 6 bases and J gave up 4 bases, with 19 bases separating them. Germline assignment: CDR1 SNHLY and CDR2 FYNNEI. The CDR3 sequence is CASSGFLDTPYEQYF. The CDR3 DNA reads TGTGCCAGCAGCGGCTTTTTGGATACCCCTTACGAGCAGTACTTC.

The chain recombines TRBV29-1 with TRBJ2-2; D unclear. This CDR3 spans 12 amino acids. Germline CDR1 reads SQVTM; CDR2 reads ANQGSEA. The V and J ends lost 6 bases and 5 bases respectively, with 10 bases between them. CDR3 sequence: CSVIIGTGELFF. In DNA, the CDR3 is TGCAGCGTCATAATTGGGACCGGGGAGCTGTTTTTT.

The V gene is TRBV5-1, the J gene TRBJ2-7; 9 nucleotides align to TRBD1. CDR1 and CDR2 (germline): SGHRS, YFSETQ. The ends lost 3 bases at V and 4 bases at J; junction bases unmatched: 8. The CDR3 totals 15 residues. The CDR3 DNA is TGCGCCAGCAGCTGGACCGGGACAGGGCTATACGAGCAGTACTTC. Its translation is CASSWTGTGLYEQYF.

The chain uses TRBV4-3 and TRBJ2-1, with D perhaps matching TRBD1 or TRBD2 (6 bases each). The CDR3 is 17 residues long. Trimming left V 0 bases short and J 8 bases short, with 20 bases between. The germline V gene has CDR1 LGHNA and CDR2 YSLEER. The CDR3 reads CASSQDPAGLGGYEQFF. The CDR3 DNA follows: TGCGCCAGCAGCCAAGATCCGGCGGGACTTGGGGGCTATGAGCAGTTCTTC.

The chain combines TRBV6-6 with TRBJ1-1, with a weak D call TRBD1 (5 bases). Germline assignment: CDR1 MNHNY and CDR2 SVGAGI (reference sequence). This CDR3 has 11 residues. The V and J ends lost 7 bases and 4 bases respectively, with 7 bases between them. The CDR3 bases are TGTGCCAGCATGGGGGGCACTGAAGCTTTCTTT. This sequence encodes CASMGGTEAFF.

The rearrangement uses TRBV21-1 and TRBJ2-4; the table's D gene call, TRBD1, was not cross checked with the DNA. TRBV21-1 is assigned pseudogene status. The CDR3 sequence is 18 residues long. CDR3 sequence: CASSGGREIGLAKNIQYF. The CDR3 DNA reads TGTGCCAGCAGCGGGGGCAGGGAGATCGGGCTAGCCAAAAACATTCAGTACTTC.

The V and J genes are TRBV7-8 and TRBJ2-3; TRBD2 aligns across 13 bases. The junction had 9 bases not matched to a gene; V was cut back by 5 bases and J by 7 bases. The germline gives CDR1 SGHVS, CDR2 FQNEAQ. The length of the CDR3 is 16 residues. CDR3: CASSLRTSGSLYTQYF. CDR3 in DNA: TGTGCCAGCAGCCTCAGGACTAGCGGGAGTTTATATACGCAGTATTTT.

The genes are TRBV2 and TRBJ2-7; D unclear. CDR1 SNHLY and CDR2 FYNNEI come from the germline V gene. The V end was cut by 7 bases, the J end by 5 bases, with 18 bases between. The CDR3 is made up of 14 amino acids. CDR3 loop: CASIGEQLGDEQYF. In nucleotides, the CDR3 is TGTGCCAGCATTGGCGAACAGCTAGGCGACGAGCAGTACTTC.

This clone was found once. The chain recombines TRBV27 with TRBJ1-2, with 8 nucleotides matching TRBD1. J lost 4 bases, V lost 4 bases, and 17 bases had no gene match. Germline lookup yields CDR1 MNHEY and CDR2 SMNVEV (reference sequence). This CDR3 contains 18 residues. The DNA of the CDR3 is TGTGCCAGCAGTTCGAGGACAGGGCTGGGATTAGGGTTCTATGGCTACACCTTC. It yields the protein CASSSRTGLGLGFYGYTF.

V and J are TRBV28 and TRBJ2-1; possible D gene TRBD2, 5 bases. Germline CDR1 MDHEN, CDR2 SYDVKM. V gave up 4 bases and J gave up 2 bases, with 18 bases separating them. CDR3 length equals 17 residues. Here the CDR3 DNA reads TGTGCCAGCAGTTCCGTTTCCGTTAGCGTCCCCTACAATGAGCAGTTCTTC. It is translated as CASSSVSVSVPYNEQFF.

The CDR3 loop reads CASSVGTIGHQTQYF. The CDR3 region has the DNA TGTGCCAGCTCCGTTGGGACTATCGGCCACCAGACCCAGTACTTC. This chain links TRBV9 with TRBJ2-5; 7 bases are a match to TRBD2. CDR1 and CDR2 from the germline V gene are SGDLS and YYNGEE. The CDR3 covers 15 residues. V dropped 7 bases and J dropped 6; count of bases not matched to a gene: 15.

This clone was seen a few times. For the CDR3, the DNA is TGTGCCTGGAGTGTACTAAGCTCCTCTAACTATGGCTACACCTTC. Protein: CAWSVLSSSNYGYTF. This chain links TRBV30 with TRBJ1-2, with unresolved D. Germline V gene sequence: CDR1 GTSNPN, CDR2 SVGIG (reference sequence). V gave up 0 bases and J gave up 0 bases, with 11 bases separating them. CDR3 length: 15 amino acids.

The sample holds a few counts of this clone. V is TRBV11-3 and J is TRBJ1-2; maybe TRBD1 (5 bases). Germline values: CDR1 SGHNT, CDR2 YENEEA. V lost 0 bases and J 0 bases, leaving 11 bases between the germline ends. The CDR3 extends over 16 amino acids. The CDR3 DNA sequence: TGTGCCAGCAGCTTAGAAGGACGGGGCTCTAACTATGGCTACACCTTC. It codes for CASSLEGRGSNYGYTF.

The gene calls are TRBV19 and TRBJ2-7; 7 bases are a match to TRBD2. Unmatched junction bases numbered 6, after V lost 3 bases and J lost 1 base. The CDR3 sequence is 15 residues long. Germline lookup yields CDR1 LNHDA and CDR2 SQIVND (reference sequence). The CDR3 DNA sequence: TGTGCCAGTAGTATGAGGGCTAGCGGATCCTACGAGCAGTACTTC. Protein: CASSMRASGSYEQYF.

This clone came up once. V usage is TRBV5-4 and J usage is TRBJ1-1; 8 nucleotides agree with TRBD1. The CDR3 length is 14 residues. Germline assignment: CDR1 SGHNT and CDR2 YYREEE (reference sequence). J gave up 2 bases and V 4 bases, and 4 bases lay outside the gene matches. CDR3 amino acids: CASSIDRGNTEAFF. The DNA for the CDR3 is TGTGCCAGCAGCATCGACAGGGGAAACACTGAAGCTTTCTTT.

CDR3 coding DNA: TGTGCCAGCAGCGCTAAGTGGGGAGCCGGGGAGCTGTTTTTT. Translated: CASSAKWGAGELFF. V and J are TRBV7-2 and TRBJ2-2; tentative D call: TRBD2 (5 bases). Looked up from germline, CDR1 is SGHTA and CDR2 is FQGNSA. This CDR3 comprises 14 residues. Between the trimmed V and J ends, which lost 5 bases and 6 bases, there was a span of 13 bases.